These 27 T cell receptor beta chains originate from one sample sequenced in a study of blood T cell repertoires in COVID-19. Data came from immunoSEQ multiplex PCR; TCRdb stores just in-frame clones and leaves some out. This table holds under 150,000 clones, around 84% found once. Material: peripheral blood. The receptors come from a human donor in a cohort sampled during active COVID-19.

J is TRBJ2-7 and V is TRBV3-1 (or the pseudogene TRBV3-2); tentatively, D is TRBD1 (6 bases). There are 16 residues in the CDR3. Trimming took 1 base from V and 3 from J, leaving 16 bases between them. Germline V gene data show CDR1 as LGHDT and CDR2 as YNNKEL (reference sequence). The CDR3 is CASSQATGGSIYEQYF. The CDR3 DNA follows: TGTGCCAGCAGCCAAGCGACAGGAGGTAGTATCTACGAGCAGTACTTC.

The chain couples TRBV11-1 to TRBJ2-5; TRBD1 might be the D (6 bases). This CDR3 comprises 14 residues. V was cut by 1 base and J by 4 bases, with 10 bases left in between. Per germline, CDR1 SGHAT and CDR2 FQDESV (reference sequence). The CDR3 nucleotides read TGTGCCAGCAGCTTAGGTTGGGGGCGAGAGACCCAGTACTTC. It codes for CASSLGWGRETQYF.

The rearrangement uses TRBV3-1 (or the pseudogene TRBV3-2) and TRBJ2-1; D is unresolved. Trimming pared 0 bases from V and 4 bases from J, leaving 7 bases between. The germline V gene has CDR1 LGHDT and CDR2 YNNKEL (reference sequence). This CDR3 contains 14 residues. Here the CDR3 DNA reads TGTGCCAGCAGCCAAGAGGCGAGGTACAATGAGCAGTTCTTC. Protein: CASSQEARYNEQFF.

The V call is TRBV12-5, the J call TRBJ2-3, with 15 bases matching TRBD2. V was clipped by 4 bases and J by 6 bases; unmatched bases: 5. From germline, CDR1 is LGHNT and CDR2 FRNRAP. This CDR3 is built from 16 residues. CDR3: CASGSGTSGGWDTQYF. The CDR3, as DNA: TGTGCTAGTGGTTCCGGGACTAGCGGGGGGTGGGATACGCAGTATTTT.

The genes are TRBV5-4 and TRBJ2-7, with 7 positions matching TRBD2. The CDR3 totals 17 residues. The V segment lost 1 base and the J segment 3 bases; nucleotides outside the gene matches: 13. Germline CDR1 SGHNT, CDR2 YYREEE (reference sequence). CDR3 in amino acids: CASSLKAGVTILYEQYF. The CDR3 DNA reads as TGTGCCAGCAGCTTGAAGGCGGGGGTGACCATCCTCTACGAGCAGTACTTC.

The V call is TRBV6-5, the J call TRBJ1-1, with D uncertain. With 6 bases removed from V and 5 bases from J, the gap between germline ends came to 10 bases. The CDR3 consists of 12 residues. Germline values: CDR1 MNHEY, CDR2 SVGAGI. CDR3 DNA sequence: TGTGCCAGCAGACCCAGGAATACTGAAGCTTTCTTT. This codes for CASRPRNTEAFF.

V is TRBV4-1 and J is TRBJ1-6; TRBD1 agrees at 7 bases. After removal of 1 base from V and 7 bases from J, the junction contained 13 bases not matched to a gene. This CDR3 spans 18 amino acids. Germline lookup yields CDR1 MGHRA and CDR2 YSYEKL. CDR3 amino acids: CASSQVLGDTGENSPLHF. The CDR3 DNA follows: TGCGCCAGCAGCCAAGTACTAGGGGATACAGGGGAGAATTCACCCCTCCACTTT.

J is TRBJ1-1 and V is TRBV6-4; 8 positions agree with TRBD1. J was trimmed by 6 bases and V by 6 bases; bases with no gene match: 9. Germline values: CDR1 MRHNA, CDR2 SNTAGT. The CDR3 is made up of 14 amino acids. CDR3 in DNA: TGTGCCAGCAGGGTGGACAGGGTAACCCCTGAAGCTTTCTTT. The encoded protein is CASRVDRVTPEAFF.

The V call is TRBV5-1, the J call TRBJ2-3, with TRBD2 matching 11 bases. In germline, CDR1 is SGHRS, CDR2 YFSETQ. Losses at the gene ends were 4 bases for V and 6 bases for J; bases not matched to a gene: 13. The CDR3 totals 17 residues. The CDR3 loop is CASSNGLSGGARDTQYF. CDR3 coding DNA: TGCGCCAGCAGCAACGGGCTTAGCGGGGGGGCTAGGGATACGCAGTATTTT.

The chain couples TRBV28 to TRBJ1-4; possibly TRBD1 for D (6 bases). Trimming cost V 7 bases and J 5 bases, with 17 bases left between them. The CDR3 runs 15 residues. The germline CDR1 and CDR2 sequences are MDHEN and SYDVKM. CDR3 nucleotide sequence: TGTGCCAGCATTCAACTCAGGGGATTCAATGAAAAACTGTTTTTT. It codes for CASIQLRGFNEKLFF.

The rearrangement uses TRBV2 and TRBJ1-3, with 7 bases matching TRBD1. Per germline, CDR1 SNHLY and CDR2 FYNNEI. V was pared by 4 bases and J by 0 bases, with 6 bases of the junction left unmatched. The CDR3 totals 16 residues. CDR3 amino acids: CASSAGAGGSGNTIYF. The CDR3 DNA is TGTGCCAGCAGTGCAGGGGCAGGGGGCTCTGGAAACACCATATATTTT. Based on the CDR3 plus reference TRBV2 and TRBJ1-3, the full variable domain is EPEVTQTPSHQVTQMGQEVILRCVPISNHLYFYWYRQILGQKVEFLVSFYNNEISEKSEIFDDQFSVERPDGSNFTLKIRSTKLEDSAMYFCASSAGAGGSGNTIYFGEGSWLTVV.

A remark on this clone: Different DNA sequences within this sample yield the same CDR3. This sequence joins TRBV30 and TRBJ1-5, with D tentatively TRBD1 (5 bases). V lost 1 base and J 6 bases, leaving 10 bases between the germline ends. The CDR3 extends over 13 amino acids. In germline, CDR1 is GTSNPN, CDR2 SVGIG (reference sequence). CDR3: CAWSGGGGQPQHF. The CDR3 DNA reads as TGTGCCTGGAGTGGGGGGGGAGGTCAGCCCCAGCATTTT.

The chain couples TRBV5-5 to TRBJ2-3; the D gene is possibly TRBD2 (5 bases). CDR3 length: 14 residues. Germline loops: CDR1 SGHKS, CDR2 YYEKEE (reference sequence). Trimming stripped 5 bases from V and 3 bases from J, with 13 bases between. The CDR3 DNA is TGTGCCAGCAGTCGGGATCCTGGGACAGATACGCAGTATTTT. Translated, it gives CASSRDPGTDTQYF.

The chain uses TRBV19 and TRBJ1-2; a possible D gene is TRBD1 (6 bases). Per germline, CDR1 LNHDA and CDR2 SQIVND (reference sequence). The CDR3 has 15 amino acids. With 1 base removed from V and 8 bases from J, the gap between germline ends came to 17 bases. CDR3 in DNA: TGTGCCAGTAGTATAGTTCGCGACAGGATGGAAGGCTACACCTTC. Residues: CASSIVRDRMEGYTF.

The chain couples TRBV5-5 to TRBJ1-1; 7 nucleotides agree with TRBD1. Germline V gene sequence: CDR1 SGHKS, CDR2 YYEKEE (reference sequence). After removal of 0 bases from V and 3 bases from J, the junction contained 17 bases not matched to a gene. CDR3 length: 19 amino acids. CDR3 residues: CASSLGDVRTGGIDTEAFF. The CDR3, as DNA: TGTGCCAGCAGCTTGGGGGACGTCCGGACAGGCGGCATAGACACTGAAGCTTTCTTT.

This clone was found a few times. The CDR3 protein is CASSPQTGGDTEAFF. CDR3 nucleotides: TGTGCCAGCTCACCCCAGACAGGGGGGGACACTGAAGCTTTCTTT. The chain uses TRBV18 and TRBJ1-1; 9 bases are a match to TRBD1. The CDR3 is made up of 15 amino acids. CDR1 is KGHSH and CDR2 is LQKENI in the germline V gene. Trimming removed 3 bases from V and 3 bases from J; junction bases left unmatched: 5.

This chain joins TRBV28 and TRBJ1-5; D uncertain. V was cut by 3 bases and J by 11 bases, with 5 bases left in between. Germline V gene lookup returns CDR1 MDHEN and CDR2 SYDVKM. This CDR3 comprises 10 residues. The DNA of the CDR3 is TGTGCCAGCAGTTTCGGGTCCCAGCATTTT. Translated: CASSFGSQHF.

This clone was counted a few times. V gene TRBV5-4 combines with J gene TRBJ2-2; 10 positions agree with TRBD2. The V and J ends lost 0 bases and 7 bases, in that order; junction bases with no gene match: 3. The CDR3 is 15 amino acids. Germline CDR1 reads SGHNT; CDR2 reads YYREEE (reference sequence). The CDR3: CASSLDSGGFGELFF. CDR3 DNA sequence: TGTGCCAGCAGCTTGGATAGCGGGGGGTTCGGGGAGCTGTTTTTT.

The CDR3 nucleotides are TGCGCCAGCAGCCAAGATGGGGCAGGGTCCACTGAAGCTTTCTTT. Translated: CASSQDGAGSTEAFF. The rearrangement links TRBV4-1 to TRBJ1-1; a weak D match, TRBD1 (5 bases). CDR1 and CDR2 (germline): MGHRA, YSYEKL. The CDR3 is 15 residues long. Trimming cost V 0 bases and J 4 bases, with 12 bases left between them.

The rearrangement links TRBV15 to TRBJ1-1; D is uncertain. The germline V and J ends were trimmed by 0 bases and 1 base, with 12 bases remaining between them. From germline, CDR1 is LNHNV and CDR2 YYDKDF (reference sequence). The CDR3 totals 16 residues. DNA of the CDR3: TGTGCCACCAGCAGAGATGGGAGGGAAGGGAACACTGAAGCTTTCTTT. This codes for CATSRDGREGNTEAFF.

The chain combines TRBV2 with TRBJ1-6; TRBD1 is a possible D gene (5 bases). Trimming pared 6 bases from V and 7 bases from J, leaving 10 bases between. CDR3 length: 13 amino acids. Per germline, CDR1 SNHLY and CDR2 FYNNEI. In nucleotides, the CDR3 is TGTGCCAGCAGGGTCAGGGAAAATTCACCCCTCCACTTT. Translated, it gives CASRVRENSPLHF. The whole variable domain, filled in from reference TRBV2 and TRBJ1-6, reads EPEVTQTPSHQVTQMGQEVILRCVPISNHLYFYWYRQILGQKVEFLVSFYNNEISEKSEIFDDQFSVERPDGSNFTLKIRSTKLEDSAMYFCASRVRENSPLHFGNGTRLTVT.

The rearrangement uses TRBV10-1 and TRBJ2-3; 7 bases map to TRBD1. CDR3 length: 15 residues. In germline, CDR1 is WNHNN, CDR2 SYGVQD (reference sequence). With 5 bases clipped from V and 4 bases from J, the junction kept 9 bases outside the gene matches. In DNA form, the CDR3 reads TGCGCCAGCAGTATGGACAGGATGAGGGCAGATACGCAGTATTTT. This codes for CASSMDRMRADTQYF.

This chain connects TRBV3-1 (or the pseudogene TRBV3-2) to TRBJ1-2; possible D gene TRBD1, 5 bases. CDR1 LGHDT and CDR2 YNNKEL come from the germline V gene (reference sequence). Trimming stripped 2 bases from V and 8 bases from J, with 21 bases between. CDR3 size: 16 residues. The CDR3 sequence: CASSQFGGVWSEGYTF. CDR3 nucleotides: TGTGCCAGCAGCCAATTTGGGGGGGTTTGGAGCGAAGGCTACACCTTC.

There are a few counts of this clone. The chain uses TRBV27 and TRBJ2-5; D is perhaps TRBD2 (5 bases). With 1 base removed from V and 5 bases from J, the gap between germline ends came to 17 bases. This CDR3 contains 16 residues. CDR1 MNHEY and CDR2 SMNVEV come from the germline V gene (reference sequence). DNA for the CDR3: TGTGCCAGCAGTTTATGGCCCGGGGTGGAACGGGAGACCCAGTACTTC. It is translated as CASSLWPGVERETQYF.

This rearrangement joins TRBV3-1 (or the pseudogene TRBV3-2) to TRBJ1-6; 11 bases fit TRBD1. The CDR3 is 17 residues long. The V and J ends lost 4 bases and 2 bases, in that order; junction bases with no gene match: 4. Germline CDR1 and CDR2: LGHDT and YNNKEL (reference sequence). The CDR3 coding sequence is TGTGCCAGCAGCCCTGGGACAGGGGGGACCTATAATTCACCCCTCCACTTT. Protein sequence: CASSPGTGGTYNSPLHF.

The J gene is TRBJ1-5, the V gene TRBV3-1 (or the pseudogene TRBV3-2); TRBD1 agrees at 9 bases. This CDR3 comprises 14 residues. Germline V lookup: CDR1 LGHDT, CDR2 YNNKEL (reference sequence). J gave up 9 bases and V 4 bases, and 7 bases lay outside the gene matches. CDR3 sequence reads: CASSPGQGSGPQHF. CDR3 sequence (DNA): TGTGCCAGCAGCCCAGGACAGGGGAGTGGGCCCCAGCATTTT.

About this clone itself: A much larger clone lies a single base off, so this may be a read error. J is TRBJ2-7 and V is TRBV7-9, with 8 bases matching TRBD1. The ends lost 5 bases at V and 2 bases at J; junction bases unmatched: 5. In germline, CDR1 is SEHNR, CDR2 FQNEAQ (reference sequence). This CDR3 has 14 residues. The CDR3 bases are TGTGCCAGCAGCCCCGGGACAGGTGCCTACGAGCAGTACTTC. Its protein is CASSPGTGAYEQYF.